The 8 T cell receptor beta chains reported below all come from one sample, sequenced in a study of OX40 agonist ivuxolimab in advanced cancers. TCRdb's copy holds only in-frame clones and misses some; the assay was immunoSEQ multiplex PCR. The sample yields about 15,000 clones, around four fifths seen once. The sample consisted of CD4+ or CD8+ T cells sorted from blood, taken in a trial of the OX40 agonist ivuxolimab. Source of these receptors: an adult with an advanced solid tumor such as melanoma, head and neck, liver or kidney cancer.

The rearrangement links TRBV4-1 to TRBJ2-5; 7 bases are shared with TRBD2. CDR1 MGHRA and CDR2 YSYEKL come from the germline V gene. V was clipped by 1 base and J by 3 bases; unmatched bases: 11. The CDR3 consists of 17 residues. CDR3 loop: CASSQAKTSLGEETQYF. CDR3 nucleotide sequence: TGCGCCAGCAGCCAAGCAAAGACTAGCCTGGGGGAAGAGACCCAGTACTTC.

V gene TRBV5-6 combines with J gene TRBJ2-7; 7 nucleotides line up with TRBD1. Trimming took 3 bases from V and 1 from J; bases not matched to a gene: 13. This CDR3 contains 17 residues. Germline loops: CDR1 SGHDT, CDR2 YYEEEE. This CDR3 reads CASSSPTGTWRSYEQYF. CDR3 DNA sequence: TGTGCCAGCAGCTCCCCGACAGGGACCTGGAGGTCCTACGAGCAGTACTTC.

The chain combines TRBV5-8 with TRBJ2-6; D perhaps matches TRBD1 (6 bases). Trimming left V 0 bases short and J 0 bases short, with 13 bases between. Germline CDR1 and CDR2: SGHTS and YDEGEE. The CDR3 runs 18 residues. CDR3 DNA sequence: TGTGCCAGCAGCTTGGCGGACAGACTTACCTCTGGGGCCAACGTCCTGACTTTC. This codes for CASSLADRLTSGANVLTF.

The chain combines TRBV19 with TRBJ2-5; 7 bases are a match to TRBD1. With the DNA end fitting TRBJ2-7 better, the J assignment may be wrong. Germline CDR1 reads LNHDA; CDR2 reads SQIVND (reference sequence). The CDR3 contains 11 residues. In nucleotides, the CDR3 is TGTGCCAGTGCAGGGGGTCACGAGCAGTACTTC. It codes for CASAGGHEQYF.

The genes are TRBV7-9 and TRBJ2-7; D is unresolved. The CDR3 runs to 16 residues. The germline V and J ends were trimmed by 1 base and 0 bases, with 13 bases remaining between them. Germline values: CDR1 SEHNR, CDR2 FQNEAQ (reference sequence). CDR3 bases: TGTGCCAGCAGCTTAGTCCCGGAAGGAAGCTCCTACGAGCAGTACTTC. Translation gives CASSLVPEGSSYEQYF.

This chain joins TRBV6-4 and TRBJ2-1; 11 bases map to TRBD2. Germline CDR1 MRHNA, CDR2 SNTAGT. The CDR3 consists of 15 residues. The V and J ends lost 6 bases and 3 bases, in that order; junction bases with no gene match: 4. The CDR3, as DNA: TGTGCCAGCAGCGTCACTAGCGGGAGCTACAATGAGCAGTTCTTC. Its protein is CASSVTSGSYNEQFF.

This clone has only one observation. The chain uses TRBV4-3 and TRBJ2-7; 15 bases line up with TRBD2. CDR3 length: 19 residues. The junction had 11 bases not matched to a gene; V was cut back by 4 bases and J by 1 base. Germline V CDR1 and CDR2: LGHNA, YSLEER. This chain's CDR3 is CASSPGTSGRSHKSYEQYF. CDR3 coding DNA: TGCGCCAGCAGCCCAGGGACTAGCGGGAGGTCTCACAAATCCTACGAGCAGTACTTC.

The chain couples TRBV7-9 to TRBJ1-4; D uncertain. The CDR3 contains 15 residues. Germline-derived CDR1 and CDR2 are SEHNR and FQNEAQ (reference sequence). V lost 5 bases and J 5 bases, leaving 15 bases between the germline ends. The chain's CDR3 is CASSNRTGRNEKLFF. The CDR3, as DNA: TGTGCCAGCAGCAATAGGACGGGAAGGAATGAAAAACTGTTTTTT.